What follows are 20 T cell receptor beta chains derived from one specimen sequenced in a study of blood T cells in healthy people across ages. A J-beta primer mix and a sample-barcoded 5' primer were used in a second PCR of about 7 to 12 cycles. In TCRdb, the 5' RACE reads were re-called with MiXCR into one record per CDR3 protein. This sample has more than 1 million distinct CDR3 sequences, with around 43% found just once. The sample taken for sequencing was blood. The source is a woman aged 60-75 years in good health.

The rearrangement links TRBV7-6 to TRBJ2-1, with D tentatively TRBD2 (5 bases). This CDR3 is built from 15 residues. Germline V lookup: CDR1 SGHVS, CDR2 FNYEAQ. Trimming removed 2 bases from V and 4 bases from J, with 12 bases in between. The CDR3 reads CASSLLSGLYNEQFF. The CDR3 nucleotides read TGTGCCAGCAGCTTATTGAGCGGTCTTTACAATGAGCAGTTCTTC. The entire variable domain, with the rest obtained from reference TRBV7-6 and TRBJ2-1, is as follows: GAGVSQSPRYKVTKRGQDVALRCDPISGHVSLYWYRQALGQGPEFLTYFNYEAQQDKSGLPNDRFSAERPEGSISTLTIQRTEQRDSAMYRCASSLLSGLYNEQFFGPGTRLTVL.

Concerning this clonotype itself: A junction boundary mismatches the germline segment, possibly from a read error. The V and J genes are TRBV27 and TRBJ2-3; D gene unclear. The CDR3 is 13 residues long. Germline V gene sequence: CDR1 MNHEY, CDR2 SMNVEV (reference sequence). CDR3 sequence: CASHSPGTDTEYF. DNA for the CDR3: TGTGCCAGCCACTCCCCGGGCACAGATACGGAGTATTTT.

The chain couples TRBV7-9 to TRBJ2-7; D is ambiguous. This CDR3 comprises 15 residues. The germline gives CDR1 SEHNR, CDR2 FQNEAQ (reference sequence). Trimming took off 5 bases at V and 2 bases at J, with 16 bases between the two ends. This CDR3 is CASSSLGSSPYEQYF. Here the CDR3 DNA reads TGTGCCAGCAGCAGCTTAGGATCTAGTCCCTACGAGCAGTACTTC.

This chain connects TRBV3-1 to TRBJ2-3, with TRBD2 as a possible D gene (6 bases). Germline CDR1 and CDR2: LGHDT and YNNKEL (reference sequence). The length of the CDR3 is 15 residues. Trimming pared 0 bases from V and 4 bases from J, leaving 11 bases between. CDR3 sequence reads: CASSQDSPGADTQYF. In DNA, the CDR3 is TGTGCCAGCAGCCAAGATTCGCCGGGGGCAGATACGCAGTATTTT.

The chain employs TRBV7-3 and TRBJ2-1; perhaps D is TRBD1 or TRBD2 (6 bases each). The CDR3 is 14 residues long. Germline assignment: CDR1 SGHTA and CDR2 FQGTGA. Trimming took off 5 bases at V and 8 bases at J, with 16 bases between the two ends. CDR3 residues: CASSPDWGADEQFF. The CDR3 DNA reads as TGTGCCAGCAGCCCCGATTGGGGGGCGGATGAGCAGTTCTTC.

For the CDR3, the DNA is TGCGCCAGCAGCTTGGCAGGCAGGGGGGCCACCTACGAGCAGTACTTC. It yields the protein CASSLAGRGATYEQYF. J is TRBJ2-7 and V is TRBV5-1; a possible D gene is TRBD1 (7 bases). The germline gives CDR1 SGHRS, CDR2 YFSETQ. This CDR3 spans 16 amino acids. The V end was cut by 0 bases, the J end by 2 bases, with 15 bases between.

The V call is TRBV4-1, the J call TRBJ1-2; D perhaps matches TRBD1 (5 bases). From germline, CDR1 is MGHRA and CDR2 YSYEKL. The length of the CDR3 is 16 residues. The V end lost 5 bases, the J end lost 0 bases, and 16 bases lay between the germline ends. In DNA form, the CDR3 reads TGCGCCAGCAGCGTCGGGACCGATTATACTAACTATGGCTACACCTTC. This gives the protein CASSVGTDYTNYGYTF.

This chain links TRBV12-3 or TRBV12-4 with TRBJ2-3, with 10 bases fitting TRBD2. The CDR3 is 16 residues long. The ends lost 0 bases at V and 2 bases at J; junction bases unmatched: 2. CDR3 bases: TGTGCCAGCAGTTTAGCGACTAGCGGGCCCACAGATACGCAGTATTTT. Translating it yields CASSLATSGPTDTQYF.

The genes are TRBV10-3 and TRBJ2-5; D perhaps matches TRBD1 (5 bases). V lost 1 base and J lost 4, with 7 bases in between. CDR3 size: 13 residues. Germline CDR1 is ENHRY and CDR2 is SYGVKD. DNA of the CDR3: TGTGCCATCAGTGAGTTGCAGGGAGAGACCCAGTACTTC. Protein: CAISELQGETQYF.

The chain has TRBV7-6 and TRBJ2-1; D not resolved. V lost 8 bases and J 6 bases, leaving 8 bases between the germline ends. The CDR3 loop spans 11 amino acids. Germline V gives CDR1 SGHVS, CDR2 FNYEAQ. The CDR3, as DNA: TGTGCCAGCGGAAATGGCAATGAGCAGTTCTTC. It is translated as CASGNGNEQFF.

The rearrangement links TRBV5-1 to TRBJ2-1; 14 nucleotides agree with TRBD2. The CDR3 consists of 18 residues. Trimming removed 4 bases from V and 0 bases from J; junction bases left unmatched: 6. Germline V gene data show CDR1 as SGHRS and CDR2 as YFSETQ. DNA for the CDR3: TGCGCCAGCAGCGCGGGACTAGCGGGAGCCCTCTCCTACAATGAGCAGTTCTTC. Its translation: CASSAGLAGALSYNEQFF. The full variable domain, completed using reference TRBV5-1 and TRBJ2-1, is KAGVTQTPRYLIKTRGQQVTLSCSPISGHRSVSWYQQTPGQGLQFLFEYFSETQRNKGNFPGRFSGRQFSNSRSEMNVSTLELGDSALYLCASSAGLAGALSYNEQFFGPGTRLTVL.

This clonotype appeared a few times. The rearrangement joins TRBV20-1 to TRBJ1-5; maybe TRBD1 (6 bases). The V gene lost 6 bases and the J gene lost 1 base, with 13 bases spanning the gap. Per the germline V gene, CDR1 is DFQATT and CDR2 is SNEGSKA (reference sequence). The CDR3 extends over 14 amino acids. The CDR3 region has the DNA TGCAGTGCGGGGGTGGGGGCGAGCAATCAGCCCCAGCATTTT. This codes for CSAGVGASNQPQHF.

This clonotype was seen once. The chain joins TRBV25-1 to TRBJ1-2; 7 nucleotides agree with TRBD1. This CDR3 contains 16 residues. The V gene's germline CDR1 is MGHDK and CDR2 SYGVNS. V was pared by 6 bases and J by 4 bases, with 14 bases of the junction left unmatched. Here the CDR3 DNA reads TGTGCCAGCAGGGCCAGACAGGGAGACTATGGCTATGGCTACACCTTC. Translated: CASRARQGDYGYGYTF.

This clonotype occurred a few times. The chain recombines TRBV7-9 with TRBJ2-4; D gene unclear. CDR1 is SEHNR, CDR2 FQNEAQ, per germline (reference sequence). The germline V and J ends were trimmed by 2 bases and 0 bases, with 14 bases remaining between them. This CDR3 contains 17 residues. For the CDR3, the DNA is TGTGCCAGCAGCTTAAAAGGGCCAAGTCTAGCCAAAAACATTCAGTACTTC. Translation: CASSLKGPSLAKNIQYF.

This clonotype was seen more than once but under ten times. The chain couples TRBV5-6 to TRBJ1-2; D is unclear. Trimming shortened V by 4 bases and J by 0 bases, and 4 bases separated the two germline ends. The germline V gene has CDR1 SGHDT and CDR2 YYEEEE. The CDR3 loop spans 12 amino acids. The CDR3 spells CASSVSNYGYTF. The DNA of the CDR3 is TGTGCCAGCAGCGTCTCTAACTATGGCTACACCTTC.

This clonotype turned up a few times. The rearrangement uses TRBV5-1 and TRBJ2-3; the D gene is possibly TRBD1 (6 bases). The CDR3 contains 16 residues. Germline values: CDR1 SGHRS, CDR2 YFSETQ. Trimming removed 4 bases from V and 2 bases from J, with 17 bases in between. The CDR3 DNA sequence: TGCGCCAGCAGCACAAGAGGACAGCGAGCCACAGATACGCAGTATTTT. It specifies CASSTRGQRATDTQYF.

The J gene is TRBJ2-1, the V gene TRBV4-2; D possibly corresponds to TRBD2 (7 bases). Trimming took off 1 base at V and 6 bases at J, with 13 bases between the two ends. CDR1 LGHNA and CDR2 YNFKEQ come from the germline V gene. There are 15 residues in the CDR3. Here the CDR3 DNA reads TGTGCCAGCAGCCAAGGACGGGGGGCCTCCAATGAGCAGTTCTTC. Its translation: CASSQGRGASNEQFF.

The chain has TRBV10-1 and TRBJ2-3; 9 bases agree with TRBD2. The germline V gene has CDR1 WNHNN and CDR2 SYGVQD (reference sequence). V lost 6 bases to trimming and J lost 1 base; unmatched junction nucleotides: 8. The CDR3 loop spans 16 amino acids. The CDR3, as DNA: TGCGCCAGCAGCGATATAGCGGGAGTGGGCACAGATACGCAGTATTTT. Translated, it gives CASSDIAGVGTDTQYF.

The gene calls are TRBV28 and TRBJ2-3; D is uncertain. Germline V gene sequence: CDR1 MDHEN, CDR2 SYDVKM. The V and J ends lost 5 bases and 0 bases respectively, with 18 bases between them. The CDR3 is 17 residues long. In DNA, the CDR3 is TGTGCCAGCAGTACCCCTGACGGTTCCGCTAGCACAGATACGCAGTATTTT. Its protein product is CASSTPDGSASTDTQYF.

The V gene is TRBV6-5, the J gene TRBJ2-3; D not certain. V was trimmed by 6 bases and J by 5 bases, leaving 18 bases between them. CDR3 length equals 15 residues. CDR1 is MNHEY, CDR2 SVGAGI, per germline. The CDR3 protein is CASRSQATRRDTQYF. CDR3 sequence (DNA): TGTGCCAGCAGGTCCCAGGCAACCCGGAGAGATACGCAGTATTTT.